The 14 T cell receptor beta chains given below trace back to one sample, sequenced in a study of cytomegalovirus exposure and HLA in healthy donors listed by TCRdb under 2017. The library came from the immunoSEQ multiplex PCR assay. For the multiplex PCR, a mixture combining 60 forward primers for TCR Vbeta segments and 13 reverse primers for TCR Jbeta segments was used. TCRdb mirrors the immuneACCESS table, restricted to in-frame sequences. Some clones are absent from its copies; in checked studies, under half trace to an unresolved V gene, and the reason for the others is unknown. Across this sample there are some 180,000 clones, with roughly 8.7% seen only once. The leading ten clones occupy approximately 1.4% of the sample. The specimen was PBMCs. The receptors derive from a woman in her twenties or thirties in good health and CMV-seropositive.

The rearrangement uses TRBV5-1 and TRBJ2-2; TRBD2 matches at 7 bases. This CDR3 comprises 14 residues. V lost 1 base to trimming and J lost 3 bases; unmatched junction nucleotides: 0. The V gene's germline CDR1 is SGHRS and CDR2 YFSETQ. CDR3 DNA: TGCGCCAGCAGCTTGAGCGGGGACACCGGGGAGCTGTTTTTT. Translated: CASSLSGDTGELFF.

This clone has a handful of counts. The chain has TRBV10-3 and TRBJ2-1; 9 bases agree with TRBD2. The V and J ends lost 0 bases and 9 bases, in that order; junction bases with no gene match: 6. The CDR3 runs to 15 residues. Germline V lookup: CDR1 ENHRY, CDR2 SYGVKD. CDR3 amino acids: CAISESGSGRGEQFF. The CDR3 nucleotides are TGTGCCATCAGTGAGTCCGGTAGCGGGAGAGGTGAGCAGTTCTTC.

The sample holds a few counts of this clone. The J gene is TRBJ2-7, the V gene TRBV7-9, with D possibly TRBD2 on 5 matching bases. This CDR3 is built from 11 residues. V lost 5 bases and J lost 6, with 8 bases in between. CDR1 is SEHNR, CDR2 FQNEAQ, per germline (reference sequence). This CDR3 is CASSPLGEQYF. The CDR3, as DNA: TGTGCCAGCAGCCCACTAGGCGAGCAGTACTTC. Complete variable domain (other parts from reference TRBV7-9 and TRBJ2-7): DTGVSQNPRHKITKRGQNVTFRCDPISEHNRLYWYRQTLGQGPEFLTYFQNEAQLEKSRLLSDRFSAERPKGSFSTLEIQRTEQGDSAMYLCASSPLGEQYFGPGTRLTVT.

This clone has only a few counts. The rearrangement uses TRBV7-7 and TRBJ2-5, with TRBD2 matching over 7 bases. The V gene's germline CDR1 is SSHAT and CDR2 FNYEAQ (reference sequence). The CDR3 length is 15 residues. V was pared by 4 bases and J by 1 base, with 6 bases of the junction left unmatched. CDR3 region: CASSYIAGGQETQYF. The CDR3 nucleotides read TGTGCCAGCAGCTATATAGCGGGTGGCCAAGAGACCCAGTACTTC. Based on the CDR3 plus reference TRBV7-7 and TRBJ2-5, the full variable domain is GAGVSQSPRYKVTKRGQDVTLRCDPISSHATLYWYQQALGQGPEFLTYFNYEAQPDKSGLPSDRFSAERPEGSISTLTIQRTEQRDSAMYRCASSYIAGGQETQYFGPGTRLLVL.

This clone has only a few counts. Other DNA sequences in this specimen translate into the identical CDR3. The chain joins TRBV5-1 to TRBJ2-5; D is unclear. CDR3 size: 12 residues. Trimming pared 0 bases from V and 2 bases from J, leaving 2 bases between. Germline assignment: CDR1 SGHRS and CDR2 YFSETQ. CDR3 protein: CASSLAQETQYF. As DNA, the CDR3 is TGCGCCAGCAGCTTGGCTCAAGAGACCCAGTACTTC.

V gene TRBV6-1 combines with J gene TRBJ1-2, with TRBD1 identical over 8 bases. Germline V gene data show CDR1 as MNHNS and CDR2 as SASEGT. This CDR3 is 15 amino acids long. Trimming at V came to 6 bases and at J to 5 bases, leaving 11 bases not matched to a gene. CDR3: CASRTLGTGGYGYTF. The CDR3 region has the DNA TGTGCCAGCAGAACGCTCGGGACAGGAGGATATGGCTACACCTTC.

This clone has just a few counts. The chain links TRBV4-1 to TRBJ2-3; 9 nucleotides match TRBD1. CDR3 length equals 15 residues. Unmatched junction bases numbered 7, after V lost 5 bases and J lost 4 bases. Germline V CDR1 and CDR2: MGHRA, YSYEKL. This CDR3 reads CASSARQGGPDTQYF. The CDR3 coding sequence is TGCGCCAGCAGCGCCCGACAGGGGGGCCCAGATACGCAGTATTTT.

This clone was seen only a few times. The chain has TRBV6-1 and TRBJ1-5; TRBD1 might be the D (6 bases). With 6 bases removed from V and 5 bases from J, the gap between germline ends came to 11 bases. The CDR3 is 13 residues long. Germline CDR1 is MNHNS and CDR2 is SASEGT. CDR3 sequence: CASRDTGYQPQHF. CDR3 sequence (DNA): TGTGCCAGCAGGGACACAGGGTATCAGCCCCAGCATTTT.

The chain recombines TRBV9 with TRBJ2-7; D is ambiguous. The germline CDR1 and CDR2 sequences are SGDLS and YYNGEE. The CDR3 length is 13 residues. V gave up 2 bases and J gave up 2 bases, with 8 bases separating them. CDR3 nucleotide sequence: TGTGCCAGCAGCGTTGACAACCCCTACGAGCAGTACTTC. Encoded protein: CASSVDNPYEQYF.

This clone was seen a few times. The V and J genes are TRBV2 and TRBJ2-7, with 9 bases that match TRBD1. Germline lookup yields CDR1 SNHLY and CDR2 FYNNEI. The J segment lost 5 bases and the V segment lost 3 bases, leaving 11 bases of the junction unmatched. The CDR3 has 16 residues. The CDR3 region has the DNA TGTGCCAGCAGTGATATTGACGACAGGGGGGCGCACGAGCAGTACTTC. This gives the protein CASSDIDDRGAHEQYF. Variable domain in full (rest from reference TRBV2 and TRBJ2-7): EPEVTQTPSHQVTQMGQEVILRCVPISNHLYFYWYRQILGQKVEFLVSFYNNEISEKSEIFDDQFSVERPDGSNFTLKIRSTKLEDSAMYFCASSDIDDRGAHEQYFGPGTRLTVT.

In this sample, this clone turned up a few times. This sequence joins TRBV4-1 and TRBJ1-4; perhaps TRBD1 as D (6 bases). CDR1 and CDR2 (germline): MGHRA, YSYEKL. CDR3 length: 15 residues. With 3 bases removed from V and 4 bases from J, the gap between germline ends came to 12 bases. In nucleotides, the CDR3 is TGCGCCAGCAGCCATCACAGGGATCGTAATGAAAAACTGTTTTTT. Protein sequence: CASSHHRDRNEKLFF.

This chain connects TRBV7-9 to TRBJ1-3, with 8 bases fitting TRBD1. Looked up from germline, CDR1 is SEHNR and CDR2 is FQNEAQ (reference sequence). This CDR3 is built from 17 residues. V lost 2 bases and J lost 0; bases outside the gene matches: 6. The DNA for the CDR3 is TGTGCCAGCAGCTTATACAGGACAGGGAGCTCTGGAAACACCATATATTTT. It codes for CASSLYRTGSSGNTIYF.

Worth noting for this clone: The same CDR3 can be traced to other DNA sequences in this sample. V is TRBV5-6 and J is TRBJ2-7; D gene uncertain. The germline V and J ends were trimmed by 0 bases and 1 base, with 5 bases remaining between them. The CDR3 extends over 13 amino acids. Germline loops: CDR1 SGHDT, CDR2 YYEEEE. CDR3 DNA sequence: TGTGCCAGCAGCTTGGGAGCGTCCTACGAGCAGTACTTC. Translated: CASSLGASYEQYF.

The CDR3 DNA reads as TGTGCCAGTAGTTCAGCCTACGAGCAGTACTTC. Translated, it gives CASSSAYEQYF. The chain combines TRBV19 with TRBJ2-7; D is undetermined. CDR3 length: 11 residues. CDR1 and CDR2 (germline): LNHDA, SQIVND (reference sequence). Trimming shortened V by 5 bases and J by 2 bases, and 4 bases separated the two germline ends.